This T cell receptor (beta chain) derives from a study of T cells after yellow fever vaccination. The study, taken as a whole, reports: Post-booster reappearance was seen for most primary-vaccination clones (about 96% CD4, 75% to 90% CD8).

CDR3 length: 13 residues. V lost 4 bases to trimming and J lost 8 bases; unmatched junction nucleotides: 7. Looked up from germline, CDR1 is SGHRS and CDR2 is YFSETQ. Many counts were recorded for this clonotype. Antigen specificity is unknown. Template-switching 5'RACE yielded the TCR cDNA; a universal primer site and UMIs were added in the process. TCRdb fed the 5' RACE reads into MiXCR, producing one record per CDR3 protein. The sample yields 140,000 to 150,000 distinct CDR3 sequences, just over 6.5% seen once. The source material was CD4+ T cells sorted from PBMCs, sampled 10 days after the yellow fever booster vaccination. The chain carries TRBV5-1 and TRBJ1-2, with TRBD1 identical over 8 bases. This TCR was recovered from a man younger than 40 who received the YFV17D yellow fever vaccine. CDR3 sequence reads: CASSPDRAAGYTF. CDR3 sequence (DNA): TGCGCCAGCAGCCCGGACAGGGCGGCGGGCTACACCTTC.